This T cell receptor beta chain was sequenced for a study of CD8 T cells in ankylosing spondylitis. General study points: A number of the motif variants had already been described in reactive arthritis synovial fluid and blood. Significantly higher representation of disease-linked clones was reported for matched ankylosing spondylitis synovial fluid. Seemingly distinctive of ankylosing spondylitis blood was a TCR beta motif formed by eight highly homologous variants.

This clonotype has at least ten counts. Its antigen is still unknown. V lost 0 bases, J lost 6 bases, and 14 bases lay in between. The CDR3 has 15 amino acids. Germline assignment: CDR1 SGHAT and CDR2 FQNNGV. Making the TCR beta libraries involved quantitative 5'-RACE with molecular barcodes. TCRdb re-called the 5' RACE reads through MiXCR, storing one row per CDR3 protein. The sample contains approximately 40,000 distinct CDR3 sequences, 6% of which appear only once. J is TRBJ1-2 and V is TRBV11-2, with a possible D match to TRBD1 (5 bases). The source of this sequence is a male donor with ankylosing spondylitis or in good health (not recorded which). The sequencing input was blood, either unsorted or a sorted T cell fraction (not recorded which). The CDR3 is CASSLDGRQGNGYTF. The CDR3 DNA reads as TGTGCCAGCAGCTTAGATGGTAGGCAGGGTAATGGCTACACCTTC.